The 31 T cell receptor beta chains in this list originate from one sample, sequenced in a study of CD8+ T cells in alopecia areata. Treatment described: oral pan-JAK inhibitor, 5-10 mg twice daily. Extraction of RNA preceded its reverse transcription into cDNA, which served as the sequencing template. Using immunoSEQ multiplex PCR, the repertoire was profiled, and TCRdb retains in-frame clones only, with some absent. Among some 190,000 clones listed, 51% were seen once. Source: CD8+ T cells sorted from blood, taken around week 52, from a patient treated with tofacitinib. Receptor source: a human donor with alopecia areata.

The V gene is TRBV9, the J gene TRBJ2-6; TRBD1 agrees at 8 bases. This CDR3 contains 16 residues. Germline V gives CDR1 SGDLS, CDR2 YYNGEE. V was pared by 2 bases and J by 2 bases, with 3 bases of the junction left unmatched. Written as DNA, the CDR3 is TGTGCCAGCAGCGTTCAGGGGGCGCCTGGGGCCAACGTCCTGACTTTC. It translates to CASSVQGAPGANVLTF.

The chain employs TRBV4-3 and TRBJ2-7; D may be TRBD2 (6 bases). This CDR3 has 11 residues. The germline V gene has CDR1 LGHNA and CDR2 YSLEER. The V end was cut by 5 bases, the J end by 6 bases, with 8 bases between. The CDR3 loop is CASSKGGEQYF. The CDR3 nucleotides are TGCGCCAGCAGCAAGGGAGGCGAGCAGTACTTC.

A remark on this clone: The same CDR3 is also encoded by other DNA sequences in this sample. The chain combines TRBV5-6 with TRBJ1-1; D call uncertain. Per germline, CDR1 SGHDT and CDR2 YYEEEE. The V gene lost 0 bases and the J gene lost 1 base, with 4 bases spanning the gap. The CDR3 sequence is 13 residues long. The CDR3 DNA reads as TGTGCCAGCAGCTTGGCCGAGAACACTGAAGCTTTCTTT. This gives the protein CASSLAENTEAFF.

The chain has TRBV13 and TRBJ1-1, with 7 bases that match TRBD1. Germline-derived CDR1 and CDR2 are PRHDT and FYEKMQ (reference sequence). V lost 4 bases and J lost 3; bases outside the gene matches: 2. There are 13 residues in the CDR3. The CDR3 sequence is CASSSGGYTEAFF. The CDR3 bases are TGTGCCAGCAGCTCAGGGGGATACACTGAAGCTTTCTTT. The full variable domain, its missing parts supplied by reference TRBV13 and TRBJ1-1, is AAGVIQSPRHLIKEKRETATLKCYPIPRHDTVYWYQQGPGQDPQFLISFYEKMQSDKGSIPDRFSAQQFSDYHSELNMSSLELGDSALYFCASSSGGYTEAFFGQGTRLTVV.

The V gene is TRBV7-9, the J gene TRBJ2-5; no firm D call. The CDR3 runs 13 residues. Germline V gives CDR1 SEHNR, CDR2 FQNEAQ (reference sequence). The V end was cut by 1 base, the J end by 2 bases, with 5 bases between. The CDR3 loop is CASSLGLQETQYF. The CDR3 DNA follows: TGTGCCAGCAGCTTAGGACTGCAAGAGACCCAGTACTTC.

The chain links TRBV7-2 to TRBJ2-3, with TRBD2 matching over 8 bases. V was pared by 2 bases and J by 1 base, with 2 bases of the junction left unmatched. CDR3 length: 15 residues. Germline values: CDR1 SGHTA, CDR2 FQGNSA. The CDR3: CASSLRRGGTDTQYF. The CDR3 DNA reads TGTGCCAGCAGCTTACGGCGGGGGGGCACAGATACGCAGTATTTT.

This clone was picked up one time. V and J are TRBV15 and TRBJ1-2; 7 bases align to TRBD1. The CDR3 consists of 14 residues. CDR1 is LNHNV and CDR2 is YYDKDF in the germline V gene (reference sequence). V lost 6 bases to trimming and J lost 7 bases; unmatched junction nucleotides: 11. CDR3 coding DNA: TGTGCCACCAGAAAGACAGGGAGCCTCTCTGGCTACACCTTC. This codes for CATRKTGSLSGYTF.

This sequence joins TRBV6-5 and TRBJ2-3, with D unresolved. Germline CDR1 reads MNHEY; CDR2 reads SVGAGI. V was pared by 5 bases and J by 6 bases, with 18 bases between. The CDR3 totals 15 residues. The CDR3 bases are TGTGCCAGCAGTCCCAGTAGCCCTGTTACGGATACGCAGTATTTT. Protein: CASSPSSPVTDTQYF.

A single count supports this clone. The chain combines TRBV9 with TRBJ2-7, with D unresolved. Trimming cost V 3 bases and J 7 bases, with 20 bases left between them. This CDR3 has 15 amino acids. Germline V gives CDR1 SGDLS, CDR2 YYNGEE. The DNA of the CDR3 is TGTGCCAGCAGCGCCGGTGTGAACTATGCGGAAGAGCAGTACTTC. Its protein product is CASSAGVNYAEEQYF.

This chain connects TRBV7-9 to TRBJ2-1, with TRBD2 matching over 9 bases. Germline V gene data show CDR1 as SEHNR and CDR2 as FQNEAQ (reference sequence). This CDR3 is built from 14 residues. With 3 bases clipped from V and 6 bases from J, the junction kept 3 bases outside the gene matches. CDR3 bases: TGTGCCAGCAGCTTTGCGACTAGCGGCAATGAGCAGTTCTTC. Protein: CASSFATSGNEQFF.

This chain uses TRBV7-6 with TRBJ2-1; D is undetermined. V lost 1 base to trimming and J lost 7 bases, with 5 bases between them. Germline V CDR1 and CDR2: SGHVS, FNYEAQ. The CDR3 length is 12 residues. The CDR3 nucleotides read TGTGCCAGCAGCTTAGAGTGGAATGAGCAGTTCTTC. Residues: CASSLEWNEQFF.

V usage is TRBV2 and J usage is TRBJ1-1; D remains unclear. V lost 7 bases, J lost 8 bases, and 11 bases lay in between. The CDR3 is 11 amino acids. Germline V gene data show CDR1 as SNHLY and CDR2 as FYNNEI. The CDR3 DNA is TGTGCCAGCATGGGGTATAAGGAAGCTTTCTTT. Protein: CASMGYKEAFF.

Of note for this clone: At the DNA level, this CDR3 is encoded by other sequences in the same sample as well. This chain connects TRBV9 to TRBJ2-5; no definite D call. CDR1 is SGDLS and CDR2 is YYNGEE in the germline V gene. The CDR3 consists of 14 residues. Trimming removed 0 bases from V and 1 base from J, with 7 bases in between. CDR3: CASSVEGGQETQYF. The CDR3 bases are TGTGCCAGCAGCGTAGAGGGCGGCCAAGAGACCCAGTACTTC.

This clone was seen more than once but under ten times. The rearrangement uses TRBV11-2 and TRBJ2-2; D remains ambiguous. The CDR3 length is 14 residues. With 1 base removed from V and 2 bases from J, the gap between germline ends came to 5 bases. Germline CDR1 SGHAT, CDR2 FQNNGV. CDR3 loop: CASSLGPNTGELFF. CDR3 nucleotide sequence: TGTGCCAGCAGCTTAGGGCCCAACACCGGGGAGCTGTTTTTT.

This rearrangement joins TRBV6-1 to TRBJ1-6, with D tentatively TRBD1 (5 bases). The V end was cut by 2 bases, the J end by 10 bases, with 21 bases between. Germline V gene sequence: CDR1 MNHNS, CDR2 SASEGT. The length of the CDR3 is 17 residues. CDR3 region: CASSEPPHWGLRSPLHF. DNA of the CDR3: TGTGCCAGCAGTGAACCCCCACATTGGGGGTTGCGATCACCCCTCCACTTT.

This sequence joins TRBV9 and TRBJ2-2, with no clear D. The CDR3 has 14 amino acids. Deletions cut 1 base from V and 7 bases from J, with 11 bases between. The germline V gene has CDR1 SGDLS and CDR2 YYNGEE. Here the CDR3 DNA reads TGTGCCAGCAGCGTAAAGGACCTTTTCGGGGAGCTGTTTTTT. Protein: CASSVKDLFGELFF.

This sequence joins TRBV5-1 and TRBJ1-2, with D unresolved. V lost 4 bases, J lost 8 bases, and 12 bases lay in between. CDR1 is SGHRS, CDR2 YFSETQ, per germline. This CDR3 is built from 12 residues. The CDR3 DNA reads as TGCGCCAGCAGCGTGGACGGACTCGGCTACACCTTC. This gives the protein CASSVDGLGYTF.

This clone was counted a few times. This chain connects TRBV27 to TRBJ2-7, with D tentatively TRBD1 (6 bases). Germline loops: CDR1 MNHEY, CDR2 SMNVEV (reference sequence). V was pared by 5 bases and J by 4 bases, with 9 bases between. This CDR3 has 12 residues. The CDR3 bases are TGTGCCAGCAGTCCAGGGGATTACGAGCAGTACTTC. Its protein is CASSPGDYEQYF.

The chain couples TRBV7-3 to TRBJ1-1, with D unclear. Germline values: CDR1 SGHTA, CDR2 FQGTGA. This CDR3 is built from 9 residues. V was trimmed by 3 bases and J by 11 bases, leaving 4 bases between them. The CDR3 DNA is TGTGCCAGCAGCTTGGGGGCTTTCTTT. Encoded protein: CASSLGAFF.

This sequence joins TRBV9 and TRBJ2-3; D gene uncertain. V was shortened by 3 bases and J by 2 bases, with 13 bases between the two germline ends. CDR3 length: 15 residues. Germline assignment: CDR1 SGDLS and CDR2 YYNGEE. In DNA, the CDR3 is TGTGCCAGCAGCGAAGGACGTTCGACCACAGATACGCAGTATTTT. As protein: CASSEGRSTTDTQYF.

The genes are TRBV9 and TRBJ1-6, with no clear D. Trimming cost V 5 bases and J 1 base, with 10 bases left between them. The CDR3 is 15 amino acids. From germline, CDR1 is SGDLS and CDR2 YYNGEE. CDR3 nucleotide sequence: TGTGCCAGCAGACGTGGGGAATCCTATAATTCACCCCTCCACTTT. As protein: CASRRGESYNSPLHF. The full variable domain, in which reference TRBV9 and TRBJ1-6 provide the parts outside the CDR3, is DSGVTQTPKHLITATGQRVTLRCSPRSGDLSVYWYQQSLDQGLQFLIQYYNGEERAKGNILERFSAQQFPDLHSELNLSSLELGDSALYFCASRRGESYNSPLHFGNGTRLTVT.

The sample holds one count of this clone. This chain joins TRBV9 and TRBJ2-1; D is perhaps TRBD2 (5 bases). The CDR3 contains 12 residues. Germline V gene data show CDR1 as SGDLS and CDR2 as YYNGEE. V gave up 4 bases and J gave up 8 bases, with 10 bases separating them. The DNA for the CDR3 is TGTGCCAGCAGCCTTACGGAGGATGAGCAGTTCTTC. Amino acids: CASSLTEDEQFF.

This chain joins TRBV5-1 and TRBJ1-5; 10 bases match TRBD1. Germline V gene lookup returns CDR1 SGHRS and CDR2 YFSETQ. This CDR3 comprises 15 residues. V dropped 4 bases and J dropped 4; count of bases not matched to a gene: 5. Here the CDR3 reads CASSVGQGTNQPQHF. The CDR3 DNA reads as TGCGCCAGCAGCGTGGGACAGGGGACTAATCAGCCCCAGCATTTT. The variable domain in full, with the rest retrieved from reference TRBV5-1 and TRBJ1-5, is KAGVTQTPRYLIKTRGQQVTLSCSPISGHRSVSWYQQTPGQGLQFLFEYFSETQRNKGNFPGRFSGRQFSNSRSEMNVSTLELGDSALYLCASSVGQGTNQPQHFGDGTRLSIL.

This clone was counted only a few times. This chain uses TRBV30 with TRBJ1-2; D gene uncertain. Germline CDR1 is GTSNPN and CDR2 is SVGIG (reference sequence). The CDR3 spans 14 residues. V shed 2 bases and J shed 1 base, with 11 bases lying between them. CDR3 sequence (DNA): TGTGCCTGGAGTCCGGGAGGGTTTAACTATGGCTACACCTTC. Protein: CAWSPGGFNYGYTF. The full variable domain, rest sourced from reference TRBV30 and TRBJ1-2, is SQTIHQWPATLVQPVGSPLSLECTVEGTSNPNLYWYRQAAGRGLQLLFYSVGIGQISSEVPQNLSASRPQDRQFILSSKKLLLSDSGFYLCAWSPGGFNYGYTFGSGTRLTVV.

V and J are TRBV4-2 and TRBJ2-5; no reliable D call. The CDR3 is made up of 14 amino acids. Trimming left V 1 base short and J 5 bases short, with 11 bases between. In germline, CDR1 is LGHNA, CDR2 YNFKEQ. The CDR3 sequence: CASSQGPLKETQYF. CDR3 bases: TGTGCCAGCAGCCAAGGGCCCCTCAAGGAGACCCAGTACTTC.

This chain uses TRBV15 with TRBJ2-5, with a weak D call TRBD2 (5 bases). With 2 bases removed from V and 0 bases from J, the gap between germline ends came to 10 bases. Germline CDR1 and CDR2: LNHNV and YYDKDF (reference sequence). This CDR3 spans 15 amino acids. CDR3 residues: CATSRPPDYQETQYF. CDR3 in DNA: TGTGCCACCAGCAGACCCCCGGACTACCAAGAGACCCAGTACTTC. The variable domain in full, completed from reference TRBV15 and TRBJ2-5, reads DAMVIQNPRYQVTQFGKPVTLSCSQTLNHNVMYWYQQKSSQAPKLLFHYYDKDFNNEADTPDNFQSRRPNTSFCFLDIRSPGLGDTAMYLCATSRPPDYQETQYFGPGTRLLVL.

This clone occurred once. CDR3 protein: CASSPTGLPSEAFF. Written as DNA, the CDR3 is TGTGCCAGCTCACCGACAGGGCTACCCTCTGAAGCTTTCTTT. V gene TRBV18 combines with J gene TRBJ1-1, with 7 bases matching TRBD1. The CDR3 loop spans 14 amino acids. CDR1 is KGHSH and CDR2 is LQKENI in the germline V gene. J gave up 6 bases and V 3 bases, and 7 bases lay outside the gene matches.

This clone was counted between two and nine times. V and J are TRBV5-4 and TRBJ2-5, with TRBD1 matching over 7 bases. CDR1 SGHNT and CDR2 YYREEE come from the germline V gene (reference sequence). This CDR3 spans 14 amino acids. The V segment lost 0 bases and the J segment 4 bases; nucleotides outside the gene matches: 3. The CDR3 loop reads CASSLDRGPETQYF. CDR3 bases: TGTGCCAGCAGCTTGGACAGGGGCCCAGAGACCCAGTACTTC.

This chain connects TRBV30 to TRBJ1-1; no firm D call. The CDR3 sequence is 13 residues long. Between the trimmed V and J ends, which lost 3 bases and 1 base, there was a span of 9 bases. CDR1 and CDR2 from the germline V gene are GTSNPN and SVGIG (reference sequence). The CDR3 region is CAWSQEQNTEAFF. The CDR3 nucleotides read TGTGCCTGGAGCCAAGAACAGAACACTGAAGCTTTCTTT.

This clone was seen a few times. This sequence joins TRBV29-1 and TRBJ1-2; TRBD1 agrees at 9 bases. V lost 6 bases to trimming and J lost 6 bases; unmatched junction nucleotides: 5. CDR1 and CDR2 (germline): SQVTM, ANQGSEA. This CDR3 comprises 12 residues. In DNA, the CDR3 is TGCAGCGTCCCGACAGGGGGAGATGGCTACACCTTC. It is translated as CSVPTGGDGYTF.

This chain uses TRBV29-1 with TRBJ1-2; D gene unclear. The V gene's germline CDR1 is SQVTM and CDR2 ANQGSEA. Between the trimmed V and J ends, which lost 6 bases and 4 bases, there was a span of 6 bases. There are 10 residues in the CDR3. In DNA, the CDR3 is TGCAGCGTCTTGTTCTATGGCTACACCTTC. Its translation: CSVLFYGYTF.